This T cell receptor beta chain was captured by sequencing in a study of shared clonotypes between healthy human individuals (TCRdb year 2020). Background for the entire study: A few men and a couple of women, aged 18 to 49 years, made up the cohort. For each donor, three plates each were used for CD4 naive and CD4 memory, two plates were used for CD8 naive, and one plate was used for CD8 memory. The study deeply sequenced blood TCR repertoires of about 5 healthy adults to estimate repertoire size and the extent of clonotype sharing between individuals. To increase sequencing depth and limit assay-specific biases, different laboratories used diverse techniques to prepare libraries and sequence TCR repertoires. Per donor, leukapheresis produced somewhere between about 0.94 and 9.5 billion PBMCs.

The donors were healthy, HIV-negative adults with no recently reported acute infections or vaccinations. Only Caucasian adults living in Nashville, Tennessee, USA were represented among the donors. CD4+ T cells were enriched by magnetic negative selection; naive cells were then positively selected on CD45RA, and the negative fraction formed the memory subset. Blood was obtained by leukapheresis, after which PBMCs were separated by Ficoll-Histopaque density gradient centrifugation and cryopreserved in liquid nitrogen vapor phase. Purity and quantity of every magnetically sorted T cell population were checked by analytical flow cytometry. Genomic DNA was isolated from each sorted fraction and quantified by UV absorbance on a Nanodrop 2000c. Only a few counts were recorded for this clone. Its antigen is still unknown. One base away there is no much larger clone; base qualities are not given. V loses 7 bases of germline sequence and J loses 8 bases, and the interval between the two ends is 17 bases. The CDR3 holds 13 amino acids from the cysteine to the phenylalanine. Only CDR3 DNA is held: 39 bases, read in frame from base 1. CDR1 and CDR2, per the germline V gene, are ENHRY and SYGVKD.

The investigation overall reported the following: Sharing across several donors was observed for approximately 5% of naive CD4, under 4% of naive CD8, roughly 2.4% of memory CD4, and about 0.4% of memory CD8 clonotypes. Estimated clonotype richness was generally larger for naive than for memory subsets. Compared with non-shared clonotypes, clonotypes shared by all four sorted-subset donors had higher generation probabilities. Incomplete sequencing was indicated by rarefaction of sorted-subset datasets, despite the large sequencing depth. Pairwise subsampling led to the expectation that sequencing depth would affect the degree of clonotype sharing among donors. Sampling was limited to blood, and TCR repertoires in tissue likely differ from TCR repertoires in blood. The genetic and exposure-history diversity represented was limited by the small number of donors.

TCR CDR3 regions were amplified from genomic DNA by multiplex PCR using the deep immunoSEQ assay. Genomic DNA extracted from each cell subset was distributed evenly over all wells of several immunoSEQ 96-well plates, and each plate served as one replicate. For sorted subsets, 200 to 250 ng genomic DNA, equal to tens of thousands of T cell genomes, was loaded into each replicate PCR. Purified libraries were quantified with a Qubit 3.0 fluorometer, sized on a Bioanalyzer 2100, and re-quantified with the KAPA Library Quantification kit. Every immunoSEQ 96-well plate was sequenced on a separate single-read 150-cycle Illumina NextSeq 550 flow cell. As for how the authors treated the data: The immunoSEQ output contained only junctional sequences without quality scores, so filtering could not match that applied to full-length reads. Sequences were annotated with PyIR, a Python wrapper for IgBLAST v1.9, and V/J genes and CDR3 were assigned using IMGT germline references. Reads with weak V/J assignments (E-value above 1e-6), missing CDR3, stop codons, out-of-frame junctions, or ambiguous translated residues were removed. V3J clonotypes were defined as sequences sharing an identical inferred V gene, J gene, and CDR3 amino acid sequence. The percentage overlap between two repertoires was calculated by dividing the number of shared unique clonotypes by the size of the smaller repertoire. RTK rarefaction, the Chao1 estimator, and Recon v2.1 estimates of unobserved clonotypes were used to assess repertoire richness. Generation probabilities for all TCRbeta clonotypes obtained by the gDNA method from a handful of donors were computed using OLGA. Sourced from immuneACCESS, this table was stored by TCRdb with only in-frame sequences that have V and J called. A share of the clones is absent; for the studies checked, an unresolved V gene accounts for under half, and the remainder has no known explanation. That table gives V, J and clone size, and the DNA gave D and trimming. The sample data list about 1.1 million clones, and 75% to 80% of these were observed just once. The ten largest clones take up around 0.47% of the sample.

The sequence is built from TRBV10-3 and TRBJ1-1; 6 matching bases give a weak D call of TRBD1. The sample comprised memory CD4+ T cells from PBMCs. The label giving this sample's cell subset or site can be read as: CD45RA-negative fraction. The sequence was collected from a man aged 18 to 29 in good health. Some clones in this sample may be carry-over from other donors' samples. The DNA sequence follows: TGTGCCATCACACCCCGACAGGACGCCGAAGCTTTCTTT. This translates into CAITPRQDAEAFF.